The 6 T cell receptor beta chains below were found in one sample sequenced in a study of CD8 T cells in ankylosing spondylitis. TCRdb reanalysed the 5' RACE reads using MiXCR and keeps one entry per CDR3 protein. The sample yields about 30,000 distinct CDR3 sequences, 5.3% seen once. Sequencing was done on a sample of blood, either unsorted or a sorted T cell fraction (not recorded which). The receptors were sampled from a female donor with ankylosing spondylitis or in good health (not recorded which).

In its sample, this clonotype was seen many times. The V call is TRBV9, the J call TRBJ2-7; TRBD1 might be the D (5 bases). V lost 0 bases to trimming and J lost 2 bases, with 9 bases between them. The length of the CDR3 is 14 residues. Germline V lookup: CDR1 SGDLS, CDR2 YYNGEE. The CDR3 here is CASSVEQGPYEQYF. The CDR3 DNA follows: TGTGCCAGCAGCGTAGAGCAGGGTCCCTACGAGCAGTACTTC.

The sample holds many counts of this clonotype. The CDR3 DNA follows: TGTGCCAGCTCCACCTCAGTTTCTGGAAACACCATATATTTT. Translating it yields CASSTSVSGNTIYF. V usage is TRBV9 and J usage is TRBJ1-3; no clear D. V shed 7 bases and J shed 1 base, with 12 bases lying between them. There are 14 residues in the CDR3. Per the germline V gene, CDR1 is SGDLS and CDR2 is YYNGEE.

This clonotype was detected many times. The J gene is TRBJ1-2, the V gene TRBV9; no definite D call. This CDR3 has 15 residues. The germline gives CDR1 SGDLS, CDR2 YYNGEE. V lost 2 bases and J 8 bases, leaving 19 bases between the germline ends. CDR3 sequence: CASSVDRQAVYGYTF. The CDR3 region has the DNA TGTGCCAGCAGCGTGGACCGACAAGCGGTCTACGGCTACACCTTC.

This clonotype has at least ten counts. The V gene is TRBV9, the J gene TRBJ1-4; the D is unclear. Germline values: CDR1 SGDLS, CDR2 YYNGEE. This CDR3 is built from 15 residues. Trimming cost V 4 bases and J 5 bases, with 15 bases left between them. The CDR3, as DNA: TGTGCCAGCAGCCGAGACGGCAAGAGGAATGAAAAACTGTTTTTT. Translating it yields CASSRDGKRNEKLFF.

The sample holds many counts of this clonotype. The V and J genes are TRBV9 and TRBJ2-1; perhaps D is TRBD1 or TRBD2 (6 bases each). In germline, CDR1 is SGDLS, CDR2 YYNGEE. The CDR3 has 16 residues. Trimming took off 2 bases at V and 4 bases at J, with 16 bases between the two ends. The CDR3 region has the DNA TGTGCCAGCAGCGTCCCAAAAGAGGGGGGTTACAATGAGCAGTTCTTC. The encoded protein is CASSVPKEGGYNEQFF.

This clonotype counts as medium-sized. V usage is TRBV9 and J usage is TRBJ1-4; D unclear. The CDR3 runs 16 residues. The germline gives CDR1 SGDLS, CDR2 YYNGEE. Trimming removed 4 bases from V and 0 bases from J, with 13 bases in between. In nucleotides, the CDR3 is TGTGCCAGCAGCCCGAACCCGGGTGCAACTAATGAAAAACTGTTTTTT. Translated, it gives CASSPNPGATNEKLFF.